This entry concerns a single T cell receptor (beta chain). Sequencing was performed with immunoSEQ multiplex PCR; in TCRdb, only in-frame clones are kept and a portion is missing. Here the sample spans 100,000 to 150,000 clones, roughly nine tenths being singletons. Trimming removed 0 bases from V and 6 bases from J, with 9 bases in between. Germline-derived CDR1 and CDR2 are SEHNR and FQNEAQ (reference sequence). CDR3 size: 15 residues. These data come from a study of blood T cell repertoires in COVID-19. Study overall: Acute and convalescent COVID-19 specimens originated in the United States, Italy and Spain.

The genes are TRBV7-9 and TRBJ1-6; D gene unclear. Sequenced sample: peripheral blood. The sequence was collected from a woman aged 65 to 85 with COVID-19, enrolled during active disease. The CDR3 region is CASSLALHSNSPLHF. The CDR3 bases are TGTGCCAGCAGCTTAGCGCTTCATAGTAATTCACCCCTCCACTTT. The full variable domain, its missing parts supplied by reference TRBV7-9 and TRBJ1-6, is DTGVSQNPRHKITKRGQNVTFRCDPISEHNRLYWYRQTLGQGPEFLTYFQNEAQLEKSRLLSDRFSAERPKGSFSTLEIQRTEQGDSAMYLCASSLALHSNSPLHFGNGTRLTVT.